Below, 11 T cell receptor beta chains from the same sample are listed, as sequenced in a study of blood T cell repertoires in COVID-19 (dated by TCRdb to about 2020). The library was obtained by the immunoSEQ multiplex PCR assay. In TCRdb, the immuneACCESS table is reduced to in-frame sequences with V and J assigned. These tables do not hold every clone; where another copy was compared, an unresolved V gene accounts for under half, and the others remain unexplained. Present in this sample are about 64,000 clones, 80% to 95% of which were seen just once. The ten most abundant clones make up less than 9.5% of the sample. The sample taken for sequencing was peripheral blood. The receptors derive from an elderly woman with active COVID-19.

V and J are TRBV4-2 and TRBJ2-7; 9 bases match TRBD2. The CDR3 totals 16 residues. The J segment lost 3 bases and the V segment lost 1 base, leaving 7 bases of the junction unmatched. Per germline, CDR1 LGHNA and CDR2 YNFKEQ. DNA of the CDR3: TGTGCCAGCAGCCAAGTACGAGCGGGGGGAGTCTACGAGCAGTACGTC. This translates into CASSQVRAGGVYEQYV.

The chain combines TRBV15 with TRBJ2-7; 8 nucleotides match TRBD2. After removal of 1 base from V and 5 bases from J, the junction contained 10 bases not matched to a gene. Germline V gene sequence: CDR1 LNHNV, CDR2 YYDKDF (reference sequence). This CDR3 has 16 amino acids. The CDR3 coding sequence is TGTGCCACCAGCAGAGTTAACCGGGAGGGCCTCGACGAGCAGTACTTC. Protein: CATSRVNREGLDEQYF.

This chain uses TRBV2 with TRBJ1-6; 7 bases agree with TRBD1. Germline V gene data show CDR1 as SNHLY and CDR2 as FYNNEI. V gave up 4 bases and J gave up 2 bases; unmatched junction bases: 5. The CDR3 runs to 16 residues. In DNA, the CDR3 is TGTGCCAGCAGTGGGGCAGGGGGGACCTATAATTCACCCCTCCACTTT. Its protein is CASSGAGGTYNSPLHF. Using reference TRBV2 and TRBJ1-6 for the parts outside the CDR3, the full variable domain is EPEVTQTPSHQVTQMGQEVILRCVPISNHLYFYWYRQILGQKVEFLVSFYNNEISEKSEIFDDQFSVERPDGSNFTLKIRSTKLEDSAMYFCASSGAGGTYNSPLHFGNGTRLTVT.

The chain links TRBV28 to TRBJ2-7; 10 bases are shared with TRBD2. The length of the CDR3 is 14 residues. The V gene end was trimmed by 5 bases and the J gene end by 3 bases; junction bases not matched to a gene: 4. Per germline, CDR1 MDHEN and CDR2 SYDVKM. The CDR3 reads CASSTRTSGYEQYV. In DNA form, the CDR3 reads TGTGCCAGCAGTACCCGGACTAGCGGCTACGAGCAGTACGTC.

The CDR3 loop reads CAISRGSSSYNEQFF. The CDR3 nucleotides read TGTGCCATTTCCAGGGGGTCCAGCTCCTACAATGAGCAGTTCTTC. The chain has TRBV7-9 and TRBJ2-1; 7 bases align to TRBD1. The V and J ends lost 10 bases and 0 bases, in that order; junction bases with no gene match: 9. Germline-derived CDR1 and CDR2 are SEHNR and FQNEAQ (reference sequence). CDR3 size: 15 residues.

CDR3 bases: TGTGCCAGCAGCCAATCCCAGGGACTTGTGGGGGGCCAAGAGACCCAGTACTTC. It encodes CASSQSQGLVGGQETQYF. The chain links TRBV14 to TRBJ2-5, with a possible D match to TRBD2 (6 bases). Germline V lookup: CDR1 SGHDN, CDR2 FVKESK. V lost 2 bases, J lost 1 base, and 20 bases lay in between. This CDR3 contains 18 residues. Full variable domain (remainder filled in from reference TRBV14 and TRBJ2-5): EAGVTQFPSHSVIEKGQTVTLRCDPISGHDNLYWYRRVMGKEIKFLLHFVKESKQDESGMPNNRFLAERTGGTYSTLKVQPAELEDSGVYFCASSQSQGLVGGQETQYFGPGTRLLVL.

The chain uses TRBV5-1 and TRBJ1-6, with 7 bases matching TRBD1. The germline V gene has CDR1 SGHRS and CDR2 YFSETQ. V lost 2 bases, J lost 6 bases, and 2 bases stayed unmatched. This CDR3 is 14 amino acids long. CDR3 sequence (DNA): TGCGCCAGCAGCTTCGGGACAGCTAATTCACCCCTCCACTTT. Its protein product is CASSFGTANSPLHF.

This rearrangement joins TRBV7-2 to TRBJ2-7; 7 bases are a match to TRBD2. The CDR3 is made up of 15 amino acids. CDR1 and CDR2 (germline): SGHTA, FQGNSA. V was clipped by 5 bases and J by 2 bases; unmatched bases: 9. DNA for the CDR3: TGTGCCAGCAGCGGTCGGGGGGAGGCCCCCTACGAGCAGTACTTC. Residues: CASSGRGEAPYEQYF.

The CDR3, as DNA: TGTGCCAGCAGCTACACAGATACGCAGTATTTT. Translating it yields CASSYTDTQYF. This rearrangement joins TRBV3-1 (or the pseudogene TRBV3-2) to TRBJ2-3, with D unclear. V was cut by 5 bases and J by 2 bases, with 2 bases left in between. The CDR3 contains 11 residues. Germline CDR1 reads LGHDT; CDR2 reads YNNKEL (reference sequence).

The chain joins TRBV7-8 to TRBJ2-1; 8 bases are a match to TRBD2. The length of the CDR3 is 13 residues. The V gene's germline CDR1 is SGHVS and CDR2 FQNEAQ. Unmatched junction bases numbered 1, after V lost 2 bases and J lost 7 bases. CDR3 nucleotide sequence: TGTGCCAGCAGCTTACCTAGCGGGAATGAGCAGTTCTTC. Translated: CASSLPSGNEQFF.

CDR3 sequence reads: CAWSPGSNEQYF. CDR3 nucleotide sequence: TGTGCCTGGAGCCCGGGGTCTAACGAGCAGTACTTC. V gene TRBV30 combines with J gene TRBJ2-7; the D gene is possibly TRBD2 (5 bases). Deletions cut 3 bases from V and 5 bases from J, with 11 bases between. The CDR3 runs 12 residues. The germline V gene encodes CDR1 GTSNPN and CDR2 SVGIG (reference sequence).